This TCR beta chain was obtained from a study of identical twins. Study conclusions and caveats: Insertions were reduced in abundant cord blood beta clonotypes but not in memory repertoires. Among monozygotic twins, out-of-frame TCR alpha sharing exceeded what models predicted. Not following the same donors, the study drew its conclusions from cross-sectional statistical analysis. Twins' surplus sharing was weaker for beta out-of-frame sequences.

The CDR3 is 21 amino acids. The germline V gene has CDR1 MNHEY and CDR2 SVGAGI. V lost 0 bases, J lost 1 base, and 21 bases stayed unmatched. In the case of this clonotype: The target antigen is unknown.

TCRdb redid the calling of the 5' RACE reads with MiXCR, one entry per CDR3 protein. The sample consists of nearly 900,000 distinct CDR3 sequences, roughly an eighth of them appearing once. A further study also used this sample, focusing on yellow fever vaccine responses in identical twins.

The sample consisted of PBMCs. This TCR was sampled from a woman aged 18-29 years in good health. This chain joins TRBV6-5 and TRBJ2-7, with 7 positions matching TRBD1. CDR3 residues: CASSYSRAPGPGTAASYEQYV. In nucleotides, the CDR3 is TGTGCCAGCAGTTACTCGCGAGCCCCGGGCCCAGGGACAGCCGCGTCCTACGAGCAGTACGTC.